What follows are 29 T cell receptor beta chains derived from one specimen sequenced in a study of tumour-infiltrating T cells in Burkitt lymphoma. Libraries were prepared by immunoSEQ multiplex PCR; TCRdb keeps only in-frame clonotypes and omits some of them. In the table there are over 1,500 clones, roughly 10% of which are singletons. Sequencing was done on a sample of tumor tissue. The receptors here all came from a human donor with Burkitt lymphoma.

This clone has only a few counts. The chain links TRBV9 to TRBJ2-3; 10 nucleotides match TRBD2. With 3 bases clipped from V and 8 bases from J, the junction kept 9 bases outside the gene matches. Germline-derived CDR1 and CDR2 are SGDLS and YYNGEE. This CDR3 comprises 15 residues. The CDR3 sequence: CASSAIAGGDFTQYF. In nucleotides, the CDR3 is TGTGCCAGCAGCGCAATAGCGGGGGGAGACTTTACGCAGTATTTT.

V and J are TRBV7-2 and TRBJ2-3; D is perhaps TRBD2 (5 bases). CDR1 is SGHTA, CDR2 FQGNSA, per germline. The CDR3 is made up of 16 amino acids. The V gene lost 3 bases and the J gene lost 0 bases, with 13 bases spanning the gap. The CDR3 sequence is CASSFRRTASTDTQYF. CDR3 bases: TGTGCCAGCAGCTTTCGGAGGACGGCTAGCACAGATACGCAGTATTTT.

In this sample, this clone turned up a few times. The genes are TRBV2 and TRBJ1-1; no clear D. The germline V and J ends were trimmed by 10 bases and 2 bases, with 2 bases remaining between them. The V gene's germline CDR1 is SNHLY and CDR2 FYNNEI. This CDR3 spans 9 amino acids. The CDR3 nucleotides are TGTGCCACCAACACTGAAGCTTTCTTT. It yields the protein CATNTEAFF.

This clone was seen more than once but under ten times. This CDR3 is CAWNPLAGYYGYTF. CDR3 DNA sequence: TGTGCCTGGAACCCCCTGGCAGGGTACTATGGCTACACCTTC. The gene calls are TRBV30 and TRBJ1-2; perhaps TRBD1 as D (5 bases). The length of the CDR3 is 14 residues. The V gene's germline CDR1 is GTSNPN and CDR2 SVGIG (reference sequence). V lost 4 bases and J lost 3, with 15 bases in between. The full variable domain, with the rest looked up from reference TRBV30 and TRBJ1-2, is SQTIHQWPATLVQPVGSPLSLECTVEGTSNPNLYWYRQAAGRGLQLLFYSVGIGQISSEVPQNLSASRPQDRQFILSSKKLLLSDSGFYLCAWNPLAGYYGYTFGSGTRLTVV.

This clone showed up just a few times. V and J are TRBV6-6 and TRBJ1-2; 8 nucleotides align to TRBD1. CDR3 length equals 14 residues. The V and J ends lost 7 bases and 0 bases, in that order; junction bases with no gene match: 4. CDR1 and CDR2 (germline): MNHNY, SVGAGI (reference sequence). CDR3 nucleotide sequence: TGTGCCAGCAAAAAGGGACAGGCTAACTATGGCTACACCTTC. Translation gives CASKKGQANYGYTF.

The V call is TRBV27, the J call TRBJ1-5; D is unclear. CDR1 and CDR2 (germline): MNHEY, SMNVEV (reference sequence). V was shortened by 3 bases and J by 4 bases, with 10 bases between the two germline ends. The CDR3 is 14 amino acids. DNA of the CDR3: TGTGCCAGCAGTTTTGCCAGTGCGAATCAGCCCCAGCATTTT. Protein: CASSFASANQPQHF.

The rearrangement links TRBV13 to TRBJ1-2; TRBD1 might be the D (6 bases). Germline CDR1 is PRHDT and CDR2 is FYEKMQ (reference sequence). The CDR3 covers 14 residues. Deletions cut 5 bases from V and 4 bases from J, with 14 bases between. CDR3: CASSASGTLYGYTF. CDR3 bases: TGTGCCAGCAGCGCCTCCGGGACACTCTATGGCTACACCTTC.

The chain couples TRBV11-3 to TRBJ1-1; perhaps TRBD1 as D (6 bases). The CDR3 consists of 15 residues. CDR1 and CDR2 from the germline V gene are SGHNT and YENEEA. V was pared by 0 bases and J by 4 bases, with 12 bases between. CDR3 residues: CASSLDGGASTEAFF. The CDR3 DNA sequence: TGTGCCAGCAGCTTAGATGGGGGCGCGTCCACTGAAGCTTTCTTT.

This clone occurred a few times. V and J are TRBV2 and TRBJ1-5; no reliable D call. Germline assignment: CDR1 SNHLY and CDR2 FYNNEI. Trimming stripped 6 bases from V and 0 bases from J, with 9 bases between. This CDR3 has 14 amino acids. CDR3 amino acids: CASRVGISNQPQHF. The CDR3 bases are TGTGCCAGCAGAGTTGGGATTAGCAATCAGCCCCAGCATTTT.

About this clone itself: An end of the junction does not agree with germline; a read error may underlie this. J is TRBJ2-2 and V is TRBV9, with 8 bases lining up with TRBD1. The CDR3 extends over 19 amino acids. Per the germline V gene, CDR1 is SGDLS and CDR2 is YYNGEE. The CDR3 reads CASSPRPQTDRVNAGELFF. DNA of the CDR3: TGTGCCAGCAGCCCCCGGCCCCAAACGGACAGGGTGAACGCCGGGGAGCTGTTTTTT.

By proportion, this clone is large. The V gene is TRBV9, the J gene TRBJ2-2; D not certain. The CDR3 runs 12 residues. V was clipped by 8 bases and J by 8 bases, with 13 bases between them. Germline V CDR1 and CDR2: SGDLS, YYNGEE. The CDR3 region has the DNA TGTGCCAGTCAAACCAACCGGGGGGAGCTGTTTTTT. Amino acid sequence: CASQTNRGELFF.

The V and J genes are TRBV19 and TRBJ1-3; no definite D call. Germline V gene sequence: CDR1 LNHDA, CDR2 SQIVND (reference sequence). This CDR3 spans 15 amino acids. Trimming removed 3 bases at V and 0 bases at J, with 9 bases between. CDR3 residues: CASSMSPGSGNTIYF. CDR3 DNA sequence: TGTGCCAGTAGTATGAGTCCTGGCTCTGGAAACACCATATATTTT.

This clone was found once. This chain uses TRBV7-8 with TRBJ2-1; the D is unclear. CDR1 and CDR2 from the germline V gene are SGHVS and FQNEAQ. CDR3 length equals 13 residues. V was cut by 6 bases and J by 3 bases, with 9 bases left in between. The CDR3 DNA reads as TGTGCCAGCAGTGGTGTTCTCTACAATGAGCAGTTCTTC. This encodes CASSGVLYNEQFF.

This chain connects TRBV6-5 to TRBJ1-2; perhaps TRBD1 as D (5 bases). The CDR3 consists of 12 residues. V was pared by 8 bases and J by 8 bases, with 15 bases between. The V gene's germline CDR1 is MNHEY and CDR2 SVGAGI. In nucleotides, the CDR3 is TGTGCCAGCCAAAAGGGGCCGGGAGGCTACACCTTC. This gives the protein CASQKGPGGYTF.

This clone was seen only a few times. The chain joins TRBV18 to TRBJ2-1; D uncertain. The V end lost 5 bases, the J end lost 8 bases, and 19 bases lay between the germline ends. CDR1 is KGHSH, CDR2 LQKENI, per germline. The CDR3 is made up of 15 amino acids. The CDR3 coding sequence is TGTGCCAGCTCATCGACCGAAAAGGGAATATATGAGCAGTTCTTC. As protein: CASSSTEKGIYEQFF.

In this sample, this clone turned up a few times. The chain couples TRBV10-1 to TRBJ1-4, with 8 bases identical to TRBD1. V lost 5 bases to trimming and J lost 7 bases; unmatched junction nucleotides: 6. The CDR3 spans 14 residues. Per germline, CDR1 WNHNN and CDR2 SYGVQD (reference sequence). CDR3 loop: CASSRGQAPEKLFF. The DNA of the CDR3 is TGCGCCAGCAGTAGGGGACAGGCCCCTGAAAAACTGTTTTTT.

A few counts support this clone. The gene calls are TRBV30 and TRBJ1-1; D unclear. Trimming removed 2 bases at V and 0 bases at J, with 7 bases between. This CDR3 comprises 13 residues. Germline V CDR1 and CDR2: GTSNPN, SVGIG (reference sequence). The CDR3 sequence is CAWSFLMNTEAFF. The CDR3, as DNA: TGTGCCTGGAGTTTCCTAATGAACACTGAAGCTTTCTTT.

V gene TRBV4-1 combines with J gene TRBJ2-7, with D possibly being TRBD2 (7 bases). Germline lookup yields CDR1 MGHRA and CDR2 YSYEKL. The CDR3 consists of 13 residues. Trimming took 4 bases from V and 3 from J, leaving 10 bases between them. In DNA, the CDR3 is TGCGCCAGCAGCCTAGGGGGGGGCTACGAGCAGTACTTC. Protein product: CASSLGGGYEQYF.

The chain employs TRBV13 and TRBJ2-3; 7 nucleotides line up with TRBD2. Germline V gene data show CDR1 as PRHDT and CDR2 as FYEKMQ (reference sequence). V lost 7 bases, J lost 3 bases, and 4 bases stayed unmatched. The length of the CDR3 is 13 residues. CDR3 loop: CASNSGETDTQYF. In DNA form, the CDR3 reads TGTGCCAGCAACAGCGGGGAAACAGATACGCAGTATTTT.

By share, this clone counts as large. Other DNA variants within this sample encode the same CDR3. V and J are TRBV27 and TRBJ1-5; TRBD1 matches 8 bases. Germline V CDR1 and CDR2: MNHEY, SMNVEV (reference sequence). The CDR3 totals 14 residues. Unmatched junction bases numbered 4, after V lost 5 bases and J lost 4 bases. The chain's CDR3 is CASSPWTGNQPQHF. The CDR3 DNA follows: TGTGCCAGCAGTCCGTGGACAGGGAATCAGCCCCAGCATTTT.

The chain combines TRBV19 with TRBJ1-1, with D uncertain. This CDR3 has 13 amino acids. Germline lookup yields CDR1 LNHDA and CDR2 SQIVND (reference sequence). Trimming cost V 3 bases and J 1 base, with 6 bases left between them. The CDR3 loop reads CASSITKNTEAFF. The CDR3 nucleotides are TGTGCCAGTAGTATTACGAAGAACACTGAAGCTTTCTTT.

The rearrangement joins TRBV19 to TRBJ1-1, with 8 bases identical to TRBD1. CDR3 length: 18 amino acids. Germline V gives CDR1 LNHDA, CDR2 SQIVND (reference sequence). V lost 5 bases, J lost 0 bases, and 14 bases stayed unmatched. CDR3: CASSDQAGTGNLNTEAFF. The CDR3 nucleotides read TGTGCCAGTAGTGATCAAGCCGGGACAGGAAACCTGAACACTGAAGCTTTCTTT. Based on the CDR3 plus reference TRBV19 and TRBJ1-1, the full variable domain is DGGITQSPKYLFRKEGQNVTLSCEQNLNHDAMYWYRQDPGQGLRLIYYSQIVNDFQKGDIAEGYSVSREKKESFPLTVTSAQKNPTAFYLCASSDQAGTGNLNTEAFFGQGTRLTVV.

This clone was counted a few times. This chain uses TRBV5-1 with TRBJ2-2, with a weak D call TRBD2 (5 bases). There are 15 residues in the CDR3. V dropped 0 bases and J dropped 13 bases, with 19 bases sitting between them. The germline V gene has CDR1 SGHRS and CDR2 YFSETQ. Written as DNA, the CDR3 is TGCGCCAGCAGCTTGGTGGACTCCCGATACGGCGGGCTGTTTTTT. It specifies CASSLVDSRYGGLFF.

A few counts support this clone. Other DNA sequences in this specimen translate into the identical CDR3. The chain uses TRBV6-1 and TRBJ1-1; D is unresolved. The CDR3 is 12 residues long. With 6 bases removed from V and 4 bases from J, the gap between germline ends came to 9 bases. Germline CDR1 reads MNHNS; CDR2 reads SASEGT. The CDR3: CASREGGTEAFF. CDR3 bases: TGTGCCAGCAGGGAGGGAGGCACTGAAGCTTTCTTT.

The CDR3 sequence is CASSSTANTGELFF. The CDR3 nucleotides are TGCGCCAGCAGCAGTACAGCGAACACCGGGGAGCTGTTTTTT. The chain joins TRBV5-1 to TRBJ2-2; D call uncertain. This CDR3 is 14 amino acids long. CDR1 and CDR2 from the germline V gene are SGHRS and YFSETQ. With 4 bases removed from V and 0 bases from J, the gap between germline ends came to 7 bases.

The chain joins TRBV7-3 to TRBJ1-5, with D perhaps TRBD1 (6 bases). The germline V and J ends were trimmed by 5 bases and 7 bases, with 12 bases remaining between them. This CDR3 has 13 residues. CDR1 is SGHTA, CDR2 FQGTGA, per germline. The CDR3 nucleotides read TGTGCCAGCAGCCCAGGGGAATTCCAGCCCCAGCATTTT. Translating gives CASSPGEFQPQHF. The whole variable domain, remainder taken from reference TRBV7-3 and TRBJ1-5, is GAGVSQTPSNKVTEKGKYVELRCDPISGHTALYWYRQSLGQGPEFLIYFQGTGAADDSGLPNDRFFAVRPEGSVSTLKIQRTERGDSAVYLCASSPGEFQPQHFGDGTRLSIL.

This clone was observed a handful of times. The V and J genes are TRBV6-5 and TRBJ2-7; maybe TRBD2 (6 bases). Trimming left V 0 bases short and J 7 bases short, with 10 bases between. In germline, CDR1 is MNHEY, CDR2 SVGAGI. The CDR3 spans 13 residues. CDR3 sequence: CASSYSAGWEQYF. The CDR3 nucleotides read TGTGCCAGCAGTTACTCGGCGGGGTGGGAGCAGTACTTC.

This clone was found a few times. The chain has TRBV6-6 and TRBJ1-4; the match to TRBD1 covers 7 bases. J was trimmed by 8 bases and V by 8 bases; bases with no gene match: 14. CDR3 length: 15 amino acids. The germline CDR1 and CDR2 sequences are MNHNY and SVGAGI (reference sequence). Here the CDR3 reads CASRGDVSGGEKLFF. Written as DNA, the CDR3 is TGTGCCAGCCGAGGGGATGTGTCAGGGGGAGAAAAACTGTTTTTT.

The rearrangement uses TRBV4-1 and TRBJ2-3, with D unresolved. This CDR3 contains 12 residues. The germline V and J ends were trimmed by 0 bases and 7 bases, with 5 bases remaining between them. Germline-derived CDR1 and CDR2 are MGHRA and YSYEKL. CDR3 sequence: CASSQDRNTQYF. In DNA form, the CDR3 reads TGCGCCAGCAGCCAAGATCGAAATACGCAGTATTTT.